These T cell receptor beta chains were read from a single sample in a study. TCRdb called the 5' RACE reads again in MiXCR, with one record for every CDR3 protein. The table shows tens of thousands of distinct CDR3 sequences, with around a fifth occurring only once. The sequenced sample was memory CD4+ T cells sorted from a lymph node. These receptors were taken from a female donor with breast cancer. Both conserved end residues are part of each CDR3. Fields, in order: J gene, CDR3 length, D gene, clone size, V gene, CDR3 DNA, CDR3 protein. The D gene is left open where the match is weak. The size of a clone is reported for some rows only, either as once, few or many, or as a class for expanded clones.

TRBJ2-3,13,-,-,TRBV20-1,TGCAGTGCCATTAGCGGTCGCACAGATACGCAGTATTTT,CSAISGRTDTQYF
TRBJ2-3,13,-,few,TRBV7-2,TGTGCCAGCAGCTCGTGGAGCACAGATACGCAGTATTTT,CASSSWSTDTQYF
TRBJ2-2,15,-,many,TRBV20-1,TGCAGTGCTAGAGATGGGGGGAGACCGTCCGGGGAGCTGTTTTTT,CSARDGGRPSGELFF
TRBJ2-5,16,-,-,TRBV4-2,TGTGCCAGCAGCCAAGTAGAGTTGAGTCGAGGTGGGACCCAGTACTTC,CASSQVELSRGGTQYF
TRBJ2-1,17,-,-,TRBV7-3,TGTGCCAGCAGCTCGGTCGTGGGGTTTAGCTCCTACAATGAGCAGTTCTTC,CASSSVVGFSSYNEQFF
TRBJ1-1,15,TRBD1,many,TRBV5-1,TGCGCCAGCAGCTTGACGGGACAGCCGCCGACTGAAGCTTTCTTT,CASSLTGQPPTEAFF
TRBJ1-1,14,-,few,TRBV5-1,TGCGCCAGCAGCTTGCAGGGGCCCCCGGAGAAAGCTTTCTTT,CASSLQGPPEKAFF
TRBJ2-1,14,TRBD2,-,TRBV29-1,TGCAGCGTTGGAAAAGCGGGAGGGCCCAATGAGCAGTTCTTC,CSVGKAGGPNEQFF
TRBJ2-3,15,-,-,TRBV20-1,TGCAGTGCCCCGGATGCCGAGCGGGGCACAGATACGCAGTATTTT,CSAPDAERGTDTQYF
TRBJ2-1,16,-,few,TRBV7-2,TGTGCCAGCAGCTTACTAGCGAGGAGCTCCTACAATGAGCAGTTCTTC,CASSLLARSSYNEQFF
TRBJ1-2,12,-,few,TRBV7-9,TGTGCCAGCAGCTTAAACAGCTATGGCTACACCTTC,CASSLNSYGYTF
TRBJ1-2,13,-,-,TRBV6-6,TGTGCCAGCAGTTACGCCGTGGGTGATGGCTACACCTTC,CASSYAVGDGYTF
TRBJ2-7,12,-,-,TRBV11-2,TGTGCCAGCAGCCTGCATGGGGCCGCGCAGTACTTC,CASSLHGAAQYF
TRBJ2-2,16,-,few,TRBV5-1,TGCGCCAGCAGCTTGGCCGACAGTCAGAACACCGGGGAGCTGTTTTTT,CASSLADSQNTGELFF
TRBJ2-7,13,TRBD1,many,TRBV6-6,TGTGCCAGCAGTGGACAGGGGCGGTTTAGGCAGTACTTC,CASSGQGRFRQYF
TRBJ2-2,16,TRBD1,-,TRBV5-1,TGCGCCAGCAGCCGGACAGGGGGCGCGAACACCGGGGAGCTGTTTTTT,CASSRTGGANTGELFF
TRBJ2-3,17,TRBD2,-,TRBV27,TGTGCCAGCAGTCCCCGACTAGCGGGGGGAAGCACAGATACGCAGTATTTT,CASSPRLAGGSTDTQYF
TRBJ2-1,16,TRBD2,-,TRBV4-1,TGCGCCAGCAGCCGATACGGACTAGTCACCTACAATGAGCAGTTCTTC,CASSRYGLVTYNEQFF
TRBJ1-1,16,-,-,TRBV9,TGTGCCAGCAGCCCTCACGAGGGCAGACTGAACACTGAAGCTTTCTTT,CASSPHEGRLNTEAFF
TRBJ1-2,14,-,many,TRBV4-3,TGCGCCAGCAGCCAAGATTATGGCGGCCCGAGGGACACCTTC,CASSQDYGGPRDTF
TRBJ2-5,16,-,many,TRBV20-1,TGCAGTGCTAGAGATCGGGTTAGGCAGAGCGAAGAGACCCAGTACTTC,CSARDRVRQSEETQYF
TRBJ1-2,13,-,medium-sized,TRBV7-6,TGTGCCAGCAGCGCTACGGGGTCGGGAGGCTACACCTTC,CASSATGSGGYTF
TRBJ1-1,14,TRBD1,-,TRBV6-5,TGTGCCAGTTCGACAGGGGAGAGGGACACTGAAGCTTTCTTT,CASSTGERDTEAFF
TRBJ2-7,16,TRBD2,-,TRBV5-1,TGCGCCAGCAGCCCCCAAAGGGGCGGGAGTGTCGACGAGCAGTACTTC,CASSPQRGGSVDEQYF
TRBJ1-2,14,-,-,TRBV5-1,TGCGCCAGCAGCCCCGCAGGCCCAGGGGCAGGCTACACCTTC,CASSPAGPGAGYTF
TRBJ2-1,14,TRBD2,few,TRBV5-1,TGCGCCAGCAGCTTCAGCGGGAGGGACAATGAGCAGTTCTTC,CASSFSGRDNEQFF
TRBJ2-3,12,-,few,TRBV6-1,TGTGCCAGCAGTTTTTTGGGAGATACGCAGTATTTT,CASSFLGDTQYF
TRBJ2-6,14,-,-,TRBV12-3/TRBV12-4,TGTGCCACTTCGACCCGCTCTGGGGCCAACGTCCTGACTTTC,CATSTRSGANVLTF
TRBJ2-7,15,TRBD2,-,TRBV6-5,TGTGCCAGCAGCACCATAGCGGGCAGCTCCTACGAGCAGTACTTC,CASSTIAGSSYEQYF
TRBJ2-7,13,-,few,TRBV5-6,TGTGCCAGCAGCTTTAATAGGTTTGACGAGCAGTACTTC,CASSFNRFDEQYF
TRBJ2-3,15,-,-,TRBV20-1,TGCAGTGCTGACGAAGGTCAAGTTACGCCTGATACGCAGTATTTT,CSADEGQVTPDTQYF
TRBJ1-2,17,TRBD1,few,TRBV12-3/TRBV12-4,TGTGCCAGCAGACCAACCGGGACAGGGGGCAATCTACGTGGCTACACCTTC,CASRPTGTGGNLRGYTF
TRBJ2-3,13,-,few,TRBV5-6,TGTGCCAGCAGCTTGGACAGGGCAGATACGCAGTATTTT,CASSLDRADTQYF
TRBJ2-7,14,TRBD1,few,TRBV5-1,TGCGCCAGCAGCTTAGGACAGGCGCGGGACGAGCAGTACTTC,CASSLGQARDEQYF